Presented here are 14 T cell receptor beta chains from one specimen sequenced in a study of shared clonotypes between healthy human individuals. Assay: immunoSEQ multiplex PCR; the TCRdb copy retains only in-frame clones and omits some. The repertoire holds about 2.4 million clones, with over 85% as singletons. Sequencing input: naive CD4+ T cells from PBMCs. The subset is: CD45RA+ positively selected. All receptors derive from a man younger than 35 in good health. Some clones in this sample may be carry-over from other donors' samples.

The chain is built from TRBV10-3 and TRBJ2-7; possibly TRBD2 for D (5 bases). Trimming took off 4 bases at V and 3 bases at J, with 13 bases between the two ends. The CDR3 spans 14 residues. Germline V gene sequence: CDR1 ENHRY, CDR2 SYGVKD. The CDR3 reads CAISAGMTGYEQYF. The DNA for the CDR3 is TGTGCCATCAGTGCGGGAATGACTGGCTACGAGCAGTACTTC.

The chain is built from TRBV7-2 and TRBJ1-3, with D unresolved. CDR3 size: 15 residues. Trimming pared 5 bases from V and 4 bases from J, leaving 15 bases between. Germline assignment: CDR1 SGHTA and CDR2 FQGNSA. The CDR3 coding sequence is TGTGCCAGCAGCCCACTGGCCCTTCTCGGAAACACCATATATTTT. This translates into CASSPLALLGNTIYF.

This clone was observed a few times. Other DNA sequences within the sample encode an identical CDR3. The genes are TRBV9 and TRBJ1-1; D is undetermined. Germline CDR1 SGDLS, CDR2 YYNGEE. The V end was cut by 0 bases, the J end by 5 bases, with 11 bases between. The CDR3 sequence is 14 residues long. CDR3 sequence (DNA): TGTGCCAGCAGCGTAGTGGAGGGTGGGACTGAAGCTTTCTTT. The encoded protein is CASSVVEGGTEAFF.

The V call is TRBV5-1, the J call TRBJ1-2, with D possibly matching TRBD1 (5 bases). The CDR3 has 15 residues. V lost 0 bases and J lost 2, with 11 bases in between. Per germline, CDR1 SGHRS and CDR2 YFSETQ. The CDR3 sequence: CASSLDWTNNYGYTF. The CDR3 nucleotides read TGCGCCAGCAGCTTGGACTGGACAAACAACTATGGCTACACCTTC. Together with reference TRBV5-1 and TRBJ1-2, the CDR3 gives the full variable domain: KAGVTQTPRYLIKTRGQQVTLSCSPISGHRSVSWYQQTPGQGLQFLFEYFSETQRNKGNFPGRFSGRQFSNSRSEMNVSTLELGDSALYLCASSLDWTNNYGYTFGSGTRLTVV.

V usage is TRBV5-4 and J usage is TRBJ2-2; D remains ambiguous. V dropped 1 base and J dropped 1 base, with 5 bases sitting between them. CDR1 and CDR2 (germline): SGHNT, YYREEE (reference sequence). CDR3 length: 14 residues. As DNA, the CDR3 is TGTGCCAGCAGCTTGTACAGGAACACCGGGGAGCTGTTTTTT. It is translated as CASSLYRNTGELFF.

J is TRBJ2-7 and V is TRBV18; 9 bases agree with TRBD1. V was clipped by 4 bases and J by 6 bases; unmatched bases: 13. Germline V lookup: CDR1 KGHSH, CDR2 LQKENI. The length of the CDR3 is 16 residues. In nucleotides, the CDR3 is TGTGCCAGCTCACTAAATATACCGGGACAGGGTAGCGAGCAGTACTTC. This codes for CASSLNIPGQGSEQYF.

This clone was counted once. The chain recombines TRBV5-4 with TRBJ2-5; 11 bases are a match to TRBD1. The V gene end was trimmed by 0 bases and the J gene end by 5 bases; junction bases not matched to a gene: 9. The CDR3 extends over 17 amino acids. From germline, CDR1 is SGHNT and CDR2 YYREEE (reference sequence). The DNA for the CDR3 is TGTGCCAGCAGCTTGGGAGGGACAGGGGGAGTCTCGGAGACCCAGTACTTC. It is translated as CASSLGGTGGVSETQYF.

This clone turned up a few times. The genes are TRBV5-1 and TRBJ1-2; 9 nucleotides match TRBD1. Germline loops: CDR1 SGHRS, CDR2 YFSETQ. V lost 4 bases, J lost 6 bases, and 1 base stayed unmatched. There are 12 residues in the CDR3. The CDR3 sequence: CASSGTGNGYTF. The CDR3 DNA follows: TGCGCCAGCAGCGGGACAGGGAATGGCTACACCTTC.

J is TRBJ2-3 and V is TRBV11-3; tentatively, D is TRBD2 (5 bases). The CDR3 totals 14 residues. From germline, CDR1 is SGHNT and CDR2 YENEEA. Trimming left V 5 bases short and J 1 base short, with 10 bases between. The CDR3 DNA follows: TGTGCCAGCAGCCTCGGGGAGCGCACAGATACGCAGTATTTT. Protein product: CASSLGERTDTQYF. Drawing the rest from reference TRBV11-3 and TRBJ2-3, the complete variable domain is EAGVVQSPRYKIIEKKQPVAFWCNPISGHNTLYWYLQNLGQGPELLIRYENEEAVDDSQLPKDRFSAERLKGVDSTLKIQPAELGDSAVYLCASSLGERTDTQYFGPGTRLTVL.

V and J are TRBV28 and TRBJ1-5; D is ambiguous. Germline V lookup: CDR1 MDHEN, CDR2 SYDVKM. CDR3 length: 13 residues. With 6 bases removed from V and 5 bases from J, the gap between germline ends came to 11 bases. The CDR3 spells CASSPGADQPQHF. DNA for the CDR3: TGTGCCAGCAGCCCTGGAGCGGATCAGCCCCAGCATTTT.

A single count supports this clone. The chain combines TRBV7-2 with TRBJ1-1, with D uncertain. CDR1 is SGHTA, CDR2 FQGNSA, per germline. Deletions cut 3 bases from V and 2 bases from J, with 7 bases between. The CDR3 consists of 13 residues. As DNA, the CDR3 is TGTGCCAGCAGCTTGCCGTCAAACACTGAAGCTTTCTTT. This codes for CASSLPSNTEAFF.

The chain is built from TRBV18 and TRBJ2-3, with D unresolved. The V end lost 3 bases, the J end lost 0 bases, and 10 bases lay between the germline ends. From germline, CDR1 is KGHSH and CDR2 LQKENI. The CDR3 is made up of 15 amino acids. The chain's CDR3 is CASSPSQASTDTQYF. CDR3 sequence (DNA): TGTGCCAGCTCACCCAGTCAGGCGAGCACAGATACGCAGTATTTT.

The chain combines TRBV12-5 with TRBJ2-3; TRBD1 or TRBD2 may be the D gene (5 bases each). From germline, CDR1 is LGHNT and CDR2 FRNRAP. The CDR3 is 15 residues long. V lost 6 bases, J lost 5 bases, and 18 bases lay in between. CDR3 sequence (DNA): TGTGCTAGTGGCCTCGGGACGGCGAACGGAGATACGCAGTATTTT. It specifies CASGLGTANGDTQYF.

The chain carries TRBV18 and TRBJ2-3, with 9 bases identical to TRBD1. Per germline, CDR1 KGHSH and CDR2 LQKENI. The trim removed 1 base at V and 0 bases at J, leaving 5 bases unmatched. The CDR3 loop spans 17 amino acids. CDR3 amino acids: CASSPRAGTGSTDTQYF. DNA for the CDR3: TGTGCCAGCTCACCACGAGCCGGGACAGGGAGCACAGATACGCAGTATTTT.